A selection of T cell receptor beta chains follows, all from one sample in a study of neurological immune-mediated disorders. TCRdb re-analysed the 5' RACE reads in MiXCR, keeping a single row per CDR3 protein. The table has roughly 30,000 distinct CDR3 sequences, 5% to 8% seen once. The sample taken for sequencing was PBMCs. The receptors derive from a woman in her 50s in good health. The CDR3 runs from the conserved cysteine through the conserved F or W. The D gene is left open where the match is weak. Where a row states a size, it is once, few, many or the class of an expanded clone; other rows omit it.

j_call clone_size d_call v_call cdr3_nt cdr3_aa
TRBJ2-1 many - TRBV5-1 TGCGCCAGCAGCACGGGACCGAACAATGAGCAGTTCTTC CASSTGPNNEQFF
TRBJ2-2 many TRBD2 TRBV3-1 TGTGCCAGCAGCCATGCATCCGGGGGGACCGGGGAGCTGTTTTTT CASSHASGGTGELFF
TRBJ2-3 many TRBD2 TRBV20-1 TGCAGTGCACGGACTAGCGGGTCAGTGACGCAGTATTTT CSARTSGSVTQYF
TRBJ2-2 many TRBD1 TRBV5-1 TGCGCCAGCAGCTTGGGTGACAGGGAAACCGGGGAGCTGTTTTTT CASSLGDRETGELFF
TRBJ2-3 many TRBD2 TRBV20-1 TGCAGTGCTCGTCCGGGAGGACGAGAAGATACGCAGTATTTT CSARPGGREDTQYF
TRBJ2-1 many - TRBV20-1 TGCAGTGCTAGAGATCTGGCGGGACCGGGGTTCAATGAGCAGTTCTTC CSARDLAGPGFNEQFF
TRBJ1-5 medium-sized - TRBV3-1 TGTGCCAGCAGCCCGCAGGGTGCCAATCAGCCCCAGCATTTT CASSPQGANQPQHF
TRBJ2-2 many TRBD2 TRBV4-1 TGCGCCAGCAGCCAAGATCGGAGCGGGGCTAACACCGGGGAGCTGTTTTTT CASSQDRSGANTGELFF
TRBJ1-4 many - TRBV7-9 TGTGCCAGCAGCTTAGACATTAATGAAAAACTGTTTTTT CASSLDINEKLFF
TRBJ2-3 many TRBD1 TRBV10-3 TGTGCCATCAGCGCTAGATCGGGACAGATTACAGATACGCAGTATTTT CAISARSGQITDTQYF
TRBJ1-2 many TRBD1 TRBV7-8 TGTGCCAGCAGCTTATCTGGGACAGGGGTGGGACGCGGCTACACCTTC CASSLSGTGVGRGYTF
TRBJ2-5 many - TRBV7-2 TGTGCCAGCAGCTCACAGTCAGGGGCCGCGGAAGAGACCCAGTACTTC CASSSQSGAAEETQYF
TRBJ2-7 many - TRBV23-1 TGCGCCAGCAGTCAACCGTCCCTGGACACTCGGGTCGGGGAGCAGTACTTC CASSQPSLDTRVGEQYF
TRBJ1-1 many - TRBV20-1 TGCAGTGCAGGACCAGGGGCGGGTAGGAGAGAAGCTTTCTTT CSAGPGAGRREAFF
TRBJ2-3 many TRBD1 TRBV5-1 TGCGCCAGCAGCTGGACAGGGGGCGCGAGGGATACGCAGTATTTT CASSWTGGARDTQYF
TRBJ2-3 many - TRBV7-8 TGTGCCAGCGCTGGGGGGGCGGGAGTTTTTGATACGCAGTATTTT CASAGGAGVFDTQYF
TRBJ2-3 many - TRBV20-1 TGCAGTGCTGGAGCGGACTACACAGATACGCAGTATTTT CSAGADYTDTQYF
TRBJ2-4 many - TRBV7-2 TGTGCCAGCAGCCCCCGGGTCAACAAAAACATTCAGTACTTC CASSPRVNKNIQYF
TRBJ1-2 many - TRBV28 TGTGCCAGCAGTTTATGGGACAGCTATGGCTACACCTTC CASSLWDSYGYTF
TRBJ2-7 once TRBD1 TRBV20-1 TGCAGTGCTAGAATCCCGAGGGCAGGGGGCTACGAGCAGTACTTC CSARIPRAGGYEQYF
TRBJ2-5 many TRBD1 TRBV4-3 TGCGCCAGCAGCCGGGATGGACAGGGGCAAGAGACCCAGTACTTC CASSRDGQGQETQYF
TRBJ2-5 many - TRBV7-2 TGTGCCAGCGGGCCTGCGTGGGGAGAGACCCAGTACTTC CASGPAWGETQYF
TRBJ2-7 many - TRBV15 TGTGCCACCAGCAGAGAGAGGGGTTCCTACGAGCAGTACTTC CATSRERGSYEQYF
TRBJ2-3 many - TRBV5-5 TGTGCCAGCAGCTTGGGGGGAATCTCCACAGATACGCAGTATTTT CASSLGGISTDTQYF
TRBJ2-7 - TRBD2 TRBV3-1 TGTGCCAGCAGCCAAGATATGACTAGCGGGGCCTACGAGCAGTACTTC CASSQDMTSGAYEQYF
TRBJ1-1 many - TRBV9 TGTGCCAGCAGCGTATCAGGTGTCACTGAAGCTTTCTTT CASSVSGVTEAFF
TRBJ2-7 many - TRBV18 TGTGCCAGCTCACCACGAGGACAGAGCTACGAGCAGTACTTC CASSPRGQSYEQYF
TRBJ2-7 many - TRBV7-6 TGTGCCAGCAGTCCTGGGCTGGGGGAGCAGTACTTC CASSPGLGEQYF
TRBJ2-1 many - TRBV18 TGTGCCAGCTCCCCGGGGCCATCCATTTACAATGAGCAGTTCTTC CASSPGPSIYNEQFF
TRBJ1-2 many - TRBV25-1 TGTGCCAGCAGTTACCCGCTGGGGGCGGGGGGCTACACCTTC CASSYPLGAGGYTF
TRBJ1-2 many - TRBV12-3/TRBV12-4 TGTGCCAGCAGGCCCGGGGGGTATCTCGGCTACACCTTC CASRPGGYLGYTF
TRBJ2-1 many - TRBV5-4 TGTGCCAGCAGCTGGGGGCTGACGGGACTCAATGAGCAGTTCTTC CASSWGLTGLNEQFF
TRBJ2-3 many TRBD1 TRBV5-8 TGTGCCAGCAGCTTGGGACAGGGCAGCACAGATACGCAGTATTTT CASSLGQGSTDTQYF
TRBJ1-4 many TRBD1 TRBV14 TGTGCCAGCAGCCCCCGACAGGGTGAAAAACTGTTTTTT CASSPRQGEKLFF
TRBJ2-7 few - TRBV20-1 TGCAGTGCTAGACAACCCGGGGTCGAGCAGTACTTC CSARQPGVEQYF
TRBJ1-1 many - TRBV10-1 TGCGCCAGCAGTGCAGAATGGGGAAGGACTGCTTTCTTT CASSAEWGRTAFF
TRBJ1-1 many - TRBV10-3 TGTGCCATCAGTGAACCCGAAGGGACACAAGCTTTCTTT CAISEPEGTQAFF
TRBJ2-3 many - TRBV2 TGTGCCAGCCCCACGGGCCCGGGCACAGATACGCAGTATTTT CASPTGPGTDTQYF
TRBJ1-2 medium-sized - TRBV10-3 TGTGCCATCAGTGAGGGACAGTCGTATGGCTACACCTTC CAISEGQSYGYTF
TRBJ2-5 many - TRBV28 TGTGCCAGCTCACCACTCGGAACTCAAGAGACCCAGTACTTC CASSPLGTQETQYF
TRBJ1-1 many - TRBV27 TGTGCCAGCAGTTCGGGCAGGGGTAACACTGAAGCTTTCTTT CASSSGRGNTEAFF
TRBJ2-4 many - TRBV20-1 TGCAGTGCTAGTCGGAGCCTCAGAGCCGACCCTATTCAGTACTTC CSASRSLRADPIQYF
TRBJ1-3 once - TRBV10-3 TGTGCCATCAGCGTTAGCTCTGGAAACACCATATATTTT CAISVSSGNTIYF
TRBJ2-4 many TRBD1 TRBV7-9 TGTGCCAGCAGCCCCGGGACAGGGAACATTCAGTACTTC CASSPGTGNIQYF
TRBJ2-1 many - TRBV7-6 TGTGCCAGCAGCGACGGGCCAAGTCGTTTCTTC CASSDGPSRFF
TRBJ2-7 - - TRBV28 TGTGCCACCCTCGGCCCCTACTACGAGCAGTACTTC CATLGPYYEQYF
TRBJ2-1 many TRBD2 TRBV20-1 TGCAGTGCTAGAGATCCTAGCGGGAGTGTGGACAATGAGCAGTTCTTC CSARDPSGSVDNEQFF
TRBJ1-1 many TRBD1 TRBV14 TGTGCCAGCAGATCGGGACAGGGAGGATCGGCGAACACTGAAGCTTTCTTT CASRSGQGGSANTEAFF
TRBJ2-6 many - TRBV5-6 TGTGCCAGCAGCACCATTGAGGGGGGCTTGAGGTCTGGGGCCAACGTCCTGACTTTC CASSTIEGGLRSGANVLTF
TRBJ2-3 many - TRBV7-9 TGTGCCAGCAGCCCCCCCCTAAGCACAGATACGCAGTATTTT CASSPPLSTDTQYF
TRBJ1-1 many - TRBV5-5 TGTGCCAGCAGCTTGGGGACAAATTTTAGAGGGGGGACTGAAGCTTTCTTT CASSLGTNFRGGTEAFF
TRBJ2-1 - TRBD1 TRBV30 TGTGCCTGGACAGGGGGCCGACGCTACAATGAGCAGTTCTTC CAWTGGRRYNEQFF
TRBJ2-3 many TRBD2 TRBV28 TGTGCCAGCAGTGGACTAGCGATAATCACAGATACGCAGTATTTT CASSGLAIITDTQYF
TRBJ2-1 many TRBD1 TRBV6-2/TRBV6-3 TGTGCCAGCAGACCTGGGGGGACAGGGAAGAGCAATGAGCAGTTCTTC CASRPGGTGKSNEQFF
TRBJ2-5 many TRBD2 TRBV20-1 TGCAGTGCCCACGGGACTAGCGGGAGCAGGGAGACCCAGTACTTC CSAHGTSGSRETQYF
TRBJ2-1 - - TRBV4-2 TGTGCCAGCAGCCAAGATATGGATGAGCAGTTCTTC CASSQDMDEQFF
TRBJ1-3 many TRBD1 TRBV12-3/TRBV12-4 TGTGCCAGCAGTGACAGGGGGCCTGGAAACACCATATATTTT CASSDRGPGNTIYF